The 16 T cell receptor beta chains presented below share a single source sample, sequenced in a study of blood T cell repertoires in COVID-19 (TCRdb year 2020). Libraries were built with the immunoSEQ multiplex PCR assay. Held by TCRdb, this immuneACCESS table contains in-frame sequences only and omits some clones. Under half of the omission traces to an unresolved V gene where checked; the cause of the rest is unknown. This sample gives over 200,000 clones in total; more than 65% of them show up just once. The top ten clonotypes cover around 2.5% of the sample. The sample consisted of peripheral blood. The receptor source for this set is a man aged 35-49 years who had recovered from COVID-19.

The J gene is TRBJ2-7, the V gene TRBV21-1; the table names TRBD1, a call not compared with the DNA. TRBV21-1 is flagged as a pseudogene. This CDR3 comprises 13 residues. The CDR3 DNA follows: TGTGCCAGCCCTGGGAGGGGACAGGGAGAGCAGTACTTC. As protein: CASPGRGQGEQYF.

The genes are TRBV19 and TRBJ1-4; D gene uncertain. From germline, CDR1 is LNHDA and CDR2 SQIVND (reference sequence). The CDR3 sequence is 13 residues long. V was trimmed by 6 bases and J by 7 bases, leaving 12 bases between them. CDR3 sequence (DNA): TGTGCCAGTAGGCAGTCTGGCGGTGAAAAACTGTTTTTT. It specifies CASRQSGGEKLFF.

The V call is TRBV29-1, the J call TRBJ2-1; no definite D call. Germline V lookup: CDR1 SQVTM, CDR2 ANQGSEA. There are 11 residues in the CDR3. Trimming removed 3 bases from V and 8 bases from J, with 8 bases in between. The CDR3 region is CSVDHMDEQFF. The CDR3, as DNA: TGCAGCGTTGACCACATGGATGAGCAGTTCTTC.

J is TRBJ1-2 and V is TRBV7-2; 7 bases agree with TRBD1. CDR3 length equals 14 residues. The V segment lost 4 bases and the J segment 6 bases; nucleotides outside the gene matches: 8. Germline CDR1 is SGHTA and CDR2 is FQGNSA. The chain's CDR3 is CASSSKTGVHGYTF. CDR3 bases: TGTGCCAGCAGCTCAAAAACAGGGGTACATGGCTACACCTTC. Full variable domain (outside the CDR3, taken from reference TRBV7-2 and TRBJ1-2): GAGVSQSPSNKVTEKGKDVELRCDPISGHTALYWYRQSLGQGLEFLIYFQGNSAPDKSGLPSDRFSAERTGGSVSTLTIQRTQQEDSAVYLCASSSKTGVHGYTFGSGTRLTVV.

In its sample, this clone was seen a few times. This chain's CDR3 is CASKFTFGGLDEQYF. For the CDR3, the DNA is TGTGCCAGCAAGTTCACTTTCGGGGGTCTCGACGAGCAGTACTTC. The V and J genes are TRBV2 and TRBJ2-7; TRBD2 is a possible D gene (6 bases). The CDR3 is 15 residues long. CDR1 and CDR2 (germline): SNHLY, FYNNEI. V lost 7 bases and J 5 bases, leaving 21 bases between the germline ends.

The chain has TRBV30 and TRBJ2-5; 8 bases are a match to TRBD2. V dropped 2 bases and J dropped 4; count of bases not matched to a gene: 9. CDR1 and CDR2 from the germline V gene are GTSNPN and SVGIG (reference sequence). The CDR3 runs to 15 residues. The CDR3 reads CAWSNSGARSETQYF. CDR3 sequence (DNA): TGTGCCTGGAGTAATAGCGGGGCTAGGTCAGAGACCCAGTACTTC. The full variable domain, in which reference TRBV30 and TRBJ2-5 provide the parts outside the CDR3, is SQTIHQWPATLVQPVGSPLSLECTVEGTSNPNLYWYRQAAGRGLQLLFYSVGIGQISSEVPQNLSASRPQDRQFILSSKKLLLSDSGFYLCAWSNSGARSETQYFGPGTRLLVL.

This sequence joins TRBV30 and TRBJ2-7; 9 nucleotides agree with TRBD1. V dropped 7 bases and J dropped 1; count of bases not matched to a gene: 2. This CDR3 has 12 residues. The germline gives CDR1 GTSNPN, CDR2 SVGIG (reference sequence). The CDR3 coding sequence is TGTGCCTCGGGACAGGGTTCCTACGAGCAGTACTTC. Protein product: CASGQGSYEQYF.

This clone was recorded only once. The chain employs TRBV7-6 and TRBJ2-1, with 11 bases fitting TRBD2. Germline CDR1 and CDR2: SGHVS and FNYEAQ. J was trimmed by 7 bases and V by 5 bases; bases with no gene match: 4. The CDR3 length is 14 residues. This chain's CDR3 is CASSATSGSNEQFF. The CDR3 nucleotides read TGTGCCAGCAGCGCCACTAGCGGGAGTAATGAGCAGTTCTTC.

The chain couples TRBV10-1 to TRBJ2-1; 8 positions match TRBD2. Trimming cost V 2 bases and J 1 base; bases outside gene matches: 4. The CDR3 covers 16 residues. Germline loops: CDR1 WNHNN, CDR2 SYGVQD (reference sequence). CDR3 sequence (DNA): TGCGCCAGCAGTGAGACGGGACTAGTTTCCTACAATGAGCAGTTCTTC. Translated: CASSETGLVSYNEQFF.

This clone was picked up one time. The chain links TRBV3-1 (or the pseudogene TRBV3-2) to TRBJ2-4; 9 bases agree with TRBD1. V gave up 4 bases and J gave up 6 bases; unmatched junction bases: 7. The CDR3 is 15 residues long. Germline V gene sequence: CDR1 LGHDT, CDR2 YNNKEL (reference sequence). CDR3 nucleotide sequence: TGTGCCAGCAGCCGTAGGCCGGGACAGGGAAACATTCAGTACTTC. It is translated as CASSRRPGQGNIQYF.

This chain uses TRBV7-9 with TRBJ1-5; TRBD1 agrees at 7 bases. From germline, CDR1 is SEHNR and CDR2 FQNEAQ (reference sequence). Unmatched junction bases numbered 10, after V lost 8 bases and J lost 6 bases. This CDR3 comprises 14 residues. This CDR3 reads CASGQGDVSQPQHF. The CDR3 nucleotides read TGTGCCAGCGGTCAGGGGGATGTCAGTCAGCCCCAGCATTTT.

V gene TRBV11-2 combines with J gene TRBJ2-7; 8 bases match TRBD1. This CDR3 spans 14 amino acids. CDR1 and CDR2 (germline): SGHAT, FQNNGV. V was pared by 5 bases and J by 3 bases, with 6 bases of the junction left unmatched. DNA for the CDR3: TGTGCCAGCAGCCCGACAGGGGCCCGCTACGAGCAGTACTTC. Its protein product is CASSPTGARYEQYF.

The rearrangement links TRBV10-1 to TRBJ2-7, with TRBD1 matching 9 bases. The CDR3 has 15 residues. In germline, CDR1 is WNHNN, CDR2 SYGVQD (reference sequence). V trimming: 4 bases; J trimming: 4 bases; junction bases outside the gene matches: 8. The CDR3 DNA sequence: TGCGCCAGCAGTGGGGACAGGGCGGGACGTTACGAGCAGTACTTC. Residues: CASSGDRAGRYEQYF.

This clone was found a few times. CDR3 protein: CSVVGGSGVDTQYF. The CDR3 DNA is TGCAGCGTTGTGGGTGGTTCCGGGGTGGATACGCAGTATTTT. The J gene is TRBJ2-3, the V gene TRBV29-1; D is perhaps TRBD2 (5 bases). V lost 4 bases and J 6 bases, leaving 17 bases between the germline ends. CDR1 and CDR2 (germline): SQVTM, ANQGSEA. The length of the CDR3 is 14 residues.

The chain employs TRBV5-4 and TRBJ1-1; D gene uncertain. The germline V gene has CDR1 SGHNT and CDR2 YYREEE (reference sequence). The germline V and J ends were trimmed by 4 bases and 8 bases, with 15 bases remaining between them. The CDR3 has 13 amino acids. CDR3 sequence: CASSLRHTSEAFF. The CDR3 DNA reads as TGTGCCAGCAGCCTCAGACATACATCCGAAGCTTTCTTT.

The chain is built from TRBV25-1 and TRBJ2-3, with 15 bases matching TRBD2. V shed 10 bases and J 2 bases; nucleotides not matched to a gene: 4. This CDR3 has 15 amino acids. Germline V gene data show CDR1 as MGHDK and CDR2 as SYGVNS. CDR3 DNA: TGTGCCACCCGGACTAGCGGGGGGGCCACAGATACGCAGTATTTT. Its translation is CATRTSGGATDTQYF.